Listed here are 32 T cell receptor beta chains from one sample, sequenced in a study of blood T cell repertoires in COVID-19. Clones were sequenced by immunoSEQ multiplex PCR, and TCRdb holds only the in-frame ones, with some missing. This table has a few hundred thousand clones, roughly 90% appearing once. Sample: PBMCs or T cells enriched from blood (not recorded which). Receptors originate from a woman aged 40 to 50 who had recovered from COVID-19.

A few counts support this clone. The chain couples TRBV29-1 to TRBJ2-7, with TRBD1 matching over 9 bases. The germline V gene encodes CDR1 SQVTM and CDR2 ANQGSEA. V shed 4 bases and J 6 bases; nucleotides not matched to a gene: 7. The CDR3 length is 13 residues. DNA of the CDR3: TGCAGCGTTGGGACAGGGGTTTCGAGCGAGCAGTACTTC. This translates into CSVGTGVSSEQYF.

This rearrangement joins TRBV2 to TRBJ2-3; TRBD1 is a possible D gene (7 bases). V lost 5 bases, J lost 6 bases, and 15 bases lay in between. The CDR3 is made up of 14 amino acids. Germline values: CDR1 SNHLY, CDR2 FYNNEI. The CDR3, as DNA: TGTGCCAGCAGTAGAGGCAGGGGGGTGGATACGCAGTATTTT. Its protein is CASSRGRGVDTQYF. The full variable domain, with the rest looked up from reference TRBV2 and TRBJ2-3, is EPEVTQTPSHQVTQMGQEVILRCVPISNHLYFYWYRQILGQKVEFLVSFYNNEISEKSEIFDDQFSVERPDGSNFTLKIRSTKLEDSAMYFCASSRGRGVDTQYFGPGTRLTVL.

The genes are TRBV2 and TRBJ1-4; D is perhaps TRBD1 (6 bases). Per the germline V gene, CDR1 is SNHLY and CDR2 is FYNNEI. This CDR3 is built from 15 residues. V was trimmed by 3 bases and J by 4 bases, leaving 12 bases between them. The CDR3 DNA follows: TGTGCCAGCAGTGAGTTGACAGGTGTTAATGAAAAACTGTTTTTT. Translated, it gives CASSELTGVNEKLFF.

Written as DNA, the CDR3 is TGTGCCAGCAGCTTAGATCTCTTCGTTTCAGCTTTCTTT. Translation gives CASSLDLFVSAFF. The chain links TRBV11-2 to TRBJ1-1; unclear D gene. V lost 0 bases to trimming and J lost 10 bases, with 12 bases between them. Germline values: CDR1 SGHAT, CDR2 FQNNGV. The CDR3 runs 13 residues.

The rearrangement uses TRBV7-2 and TRBJ1-4, with D hard to call. CDR1 SGHTA and CDR2 FQGNSA come from the germline V gene. This CDR3 has 15 residues. V lost 5 bases and J lost 10, with 20 bases in between. CDR3 loop: CASSAGGPTSGKLFF. The CDR3 coding sequence is TGTGCCAGCAGCGCAGGCGGGCCAACGTCGGGAAAACTGTTTTTT.

The chain employs TRBV3-1 (or the pseudogene TRBV3-2) and TRBJ2-5; D may be TRBD2 (6 bases). Trimming pared 1 base from V and 2 bases from J, leaving 11 bases between. This CDR3 spans 15 amino acids. Germline CDR1 and CDR2: LGHDT and YNNKEL (reference sequence). CDR3 in amino acids: CASSQVGSGQETQYF. DNA for the CDR3: TGTGCCAGCAGCCAAGTCGGTAGCGGTCAAGAGACCCAGTACTTC.

The chain joins TRBV27 to TRBJ2-3; TRBD2 aligns across 16 bases. This CDR3 is 18 amino acids long. Germline-derived CDR1 and CDR2 are MNHEY and SMNVEV (reference sequence). Trimming cost V 5 bases and J 4 bases; bases outside gene matches: 9. CDR3 DNA sequence: TGTGCCAGCAGTCGGTACGGGACTAGCGGGAGGGGTGCAGATACGCAGTATTTT. Encoded protein: CASSRYGTSGRGADTQYF.

This sequence joins TRBV4-3 and TRBJ1-1, with 8 bases that match TRBD1. V was clipped by 1 base and J by 5 bases; unmatched bases: 9. The CDR3 contains 16 residues. CDR1 is LGHNA and CDR2 is YSLEER in the germline V gene. CDR3 residues: CASSQALTGGRTEAFF. The DNA for the CDR3 is TGCGCCAGCAGCCAAGCATTAACAGGGGGTCGAACTGAAGCTTTCTTT.

The chain combines TRBV25-1 with TRBJ1-1; D not certain. The CDR3 is made up of 14 amino acids. Germline CDR1 is MGHDK and CDR2 is SYGVNS. Trimming took off 5 bases at V and 4 bases at J, with 14 bases between the two ends. The CDR3 DNA sequence: TGTGCCAGCAGTACTGCTATCGGGTTCACTGAAGCTTTCTTT. This encodes CASSTAIGFTEAFF.

This clone has only a few counts. The V and J genes are TRBV4-3 and TRBJ2-7; TRBD1 matches 10 bases. CDR3 length equals 14 residues. Germline trimming cut 0 bases from V and 6 bases from J; bases unmatched to any gene: 2. Germline-derived CDR1 and CDR2 are LGHNA and YSLEER. CDR3 bases: TGCGCCAGCAGCCAAGAGACAGGGGGCTCCGAGCAGTACTTC. This translates into CASSQETGGSEQYF.

The chain combines TRBV10-3 with TRBJ1-5, with D unresolved. With 4 bases removed from V and 4 bases from J, the gap between germline ends came to 17 bases. The CDR3 has 16 amino acids. The germline V gene has CDR1 ENHRY and CDR2 SYGVKD. The CDR3 nucleotides read TGTGCCATCAGTGCGGACGCCGCGGGAGTTAATCAGCCCCAGCATTTT. Amino acid sequence: CAISADAAGVNQPQHF.

Note on this clone: The same CDR3 is also encoded by other DNA sequences in this sample. This chain joins TRBV4-1 and TRBJ2-7, with D tentatively TRBD1 (6 bases). Germline V lookup: CDR1 MGHRA, CDR2 YSYEKL. The CDR3 covers 15 residues. V lost 2 bases, J lost 0 bases, and 11 bases lay in between. The CDR3 DNA reads TGCGCCAGCAGCCAAACAGGGACGAGCTCCTACGAGCAGTACTTC. Translating it yields CASSQTGTSSYEQYF.

V is TRBV24-1 and J is TRBJ1-5; perhaps TRBD1 as D (5 bases). CDR3 length equals 13 residues. V dropped 4 bases and J dropped 7 bases, with 10 bases sitting between them. Germline V gene data show CDR1 as KGHDR and CDR2 as SFDVKD. The CDR3 sequence: CATSDPGGQPQHF. CDR3 DNA sequence: TGTGCCACCAGTGACCCCGGGGGACAGCCCCAGCATTTT.

This chain connects TRBV27 to TRBJ1-5; unclear D gene. V lost 5 bases and J 5 bases, leaving 10 bases between the germline ends. CDR3 length equals 13 residues. Germline V gene lookup returns CDR1 MNHEY and CDR2 SMNVEV (reference sequence). The DNA for the CDR3 is TGTGCCAGCAGTCCGAACCGAGATCAGCCCCAGCATTTT. Translating gives CASSPNRDQPQHF.

The gene calls are TRBV27 and TRBJ2-1; D perhaps matches TRBD2 (6 bases). The germline V and J ends were trimmed by 7 bases and 6 bases, with 25 bases remaining between them. CDR1 is MNHEY and CDR2 is SMNVEV in the germline V gene (reference sequence). The CDR3 totals 17 residues. CDR3 DNA sequence: TGTGCCAGCATCCCATCCCCCCCCGGGGGATGGCGCAATGAGCAGTTCTTC. Translating gives CASIPSPPGGWRNEQFF.

V and J are TRBV6-5 and TRBJ2-2; tentative D call: TRBD2 (7 bases). This CDR3 is built from 15 residues. The germline V gene encodes CDR1 MNHEY and CDR2 SVGAGI. V lost 6 bases and J lost 4, with 15 bases in between. The CDR3 DNA reads TGTGCCAGCAGGGGGGCGGGGGCGAGCACCGGGGAGCTGTTTTTT. Protein: CASRGAGASTGELFF.

The genes are TRBV5-1 and TRBJ1-1; a possible D gene is TRBD1 (6 bases). Germline loops: CDR1 SGHRS, CDR2 YFSETQ. The V end was cut by 0 bases, the J end by 1 base, with 22 bases between. The CDR3 has 19 residues. For the CDR3, the DNA is TGCGCCAGCAGCTTGGACTTCTTCAGGTACCGGACAGCGAACACTGAAGCTTTCTTT. Its protein is CASSLDFFRYRTANTEAFF. Complete variable domain (other parts from reference TRBV5-1 and TRBJ1-1): KAGVTQTPRYLIKTRGQQVTLSCSPISGHRSVSWYQQTPGQGLQFLFEYFSETQRNKGNFPGRFSGRQFSNSRSEMNVSTLELGDSALYLCASSLDFFRYRTANTEAFFGQGTRLTVV.

Here the CDR3 DNA reads TGTGCCAGCAGCCAAGCTAGTGTCCACGAGCAGTACTTC. Protein: CASSQASVHEQYF. V is TRBV4-2 and J is TRBJ2-7; D call uncertain. Germline-derived CDR1 and CDR2 are LGHNA and YNFKEQ. Trimming removed 1 base at V and 5 bases at J, with 9 bases between. The CDR3 contains 13 residues.

The chain links TRBV4-3 to TRBJ1-3, with 9 bases aligning to TRBD1. CDR1 is LGHNA, CDR2 YSLEER, per germline. This CDR3 has 17 residues. J lost 3 bases, V lost 4 bases, and 10 bases had no gene match. The chain's CDR3 is CASSPEVGQGFGNTIYF. The CDR3 nucleotides are TGCGCCAGCAGCCCCGAAGTGGGACAGGGTTTTGGAAACACCATATATTTT.

The gene calls are TRBV7-9 and TRBJ1-6; weak D call: TRBD1 (5 bases). There are 17 residues in the CDR3. V lost 3 bases and J 0 bases, leaving 12 bases between the germline ends. Germline loops: CDR1 SEHNR, CDR2 FQNEAQ (reference sequence). The DNA for the CDR3 is TGTGCCAGCAGCTTGGGGGGGTCCCCCTCCTATAATTCACCCCTCCACTTT. Protein sequence: CASSLGGSPSYNSPLHF.

This rearrangement joins TRBV6-5 to TRBJ1-2, with D maybe TRBD1 (5 bases). Germline CDR1 is MNHEY and CDR2 is SVGAGI. V was shortened by 2 bases and J by 7 bases, with 8 bases between the two germline ends. CDR3 size: 12 residues. The CDR3 loop is CASSYPGGGYTF. DNA of the CDR3: TGTGCCAGCAGTTACCCGGGGGGTGGCTACACCTTC.

The CDR3 sequence is CASSQGTGDGYTF. CDR3 sequence (DNA): TGTGCCAGCAGCCAAGGAACAGGGGATGGCTACACCTTC. The chain carries TRBV14 and TRBJ1-2; 7 positions agree with TRBD1. Germline loops: CDR1 SGHDN, CDR2 FVKESK. CDR3 length: 13 amino acids. Trimming at V came to 1 base and at J to 6 bases, leaving 2 bases not matched to a gene.

V and J are TRBV9 and TRBJ2-2, with a weak D call TRBD2 (6 bases). This CDR3 contains 15 residues. Trimming left V 3 bases short and J 1 base short, with 10 bases between. Per germline, CDR1 SGDLS and CDR2 YYNGEE. In DNA, the CDR3 is TGTGCCAGCAGCGACATTAGCGGGAACACCGGGGAGCTGTTTTTT. Protein: CASSDISGNTGELFF.

The J gene is TRBJ1-1, the V gene TRBV18, with D unresolved. From germline, CDR1 is KGHSH and CDR2 LQKENI. Trimming took off 0 bases at V and 11 bases at J, with 13 bases between the two ends. The CDR3 length is 13 residues. CDR3 DNA sequence: TGTGCCAGCTCACCACCGGAGGGTCCGAGGGCTTTCTTT. This codes for CASSPPEGPRAFF.

The chain combines TRBV6-5 with TRBJ1-2; D remains unclear. The CDR3 length is 12 residues. The germline V and J ends were trimmed by 2 bases and 7 bases, with 8 bases remaining between them. Germline V gives CDR1 MNHEY, CDR2 SVGAGI. The CDR3 DNA is TGTGCCAGCAGTTACCGGGGTGTTGGCTACACCTTC. It is translated as CASSYRGVGYTF.

This clone has a single count. V and J are TRBV5-6 and TRBJ1-1, with D unresolved. V lost 0 bases, J lost 11 bases, and 8 bases lay in between. The CDR3 loop spans 11 amino acids. Germline assignment: CDR1 SGHDT and CDR2 YYEEEE. The CDR3 nucleotides are TGTGCCAGCAGCTTGGACAGTCGGGCTTTCTTT. It encodes CASSLDSRAFF.

This clone was picked up one time. V and J are TRBV6-5 and TRBJ2-3, with D tentatively TRBD2 (5 bases). Trimming removed 9 bases from V and 2 bases from J, with 12 bases in between. Germline V gene data show CDR1 as MNHEY and CDR2 as SVGAGI. This CDR3 has 13 residues. CDR3 in amino acids: CASEGQITDTQYF. Written as DNA, the CDR3 is TGTGCCAGTGAGGGCCAGATCACAGATACGCAGTATTTT.

This clone was detected once. V usage is TRBV18 and J usage is TRBJ2-3, with 8 bases matching TRBD2. From germline, CDR1 is KGHSH and CDR2 LQKENI. Trimming removed 3 bases from V and 5 bases from J; junction bases left unmatched: 4. This CDR3 spans 14 amino acids. CDR3: CASSPGTSRDTQYF. The CDR3 nucleotides are TGTGCCAGCTCACCTGGGACTAGTCGAGATACGCAGTATTTT.

The chain couples TRBV27 to TRBJ2-2, with a possible D match to TRBD1 (6 bases). V lost 4 bases and J 6 bases, leaving 27 bases between the germline ends. The CDR3 sequence is 19 residues long. Germline V gene lookup returns CDR1 MNHEY and CDR2 SMNVEV (reference sequence). The CDR3 reads CASSWKPYRDLAPPGELFF. Written as DNA, the CDR3 is TGTGCCAGCAGTTGGAAACCTTACAGGGACCTGGCCCCCCCCGGGGAGCTGTTTTTT.

The chain carries TRBV3-1 (or the pseudogene TRBV3-2) and TRBJ2-3, with D perhaps matching TRBD2 (6 bases). The CDR3 length is 18 residues. CDR1 and CDR2 from the germline V gene are LGHDT and YNNKEL (reference sequence). With 2 bases removed from V and 2 bases from J, the gap between germline ends came to 20 bases. The CDR3 DNA sequence: TGTGCCAGCAGCCAAAGTTTAAAGCCGGGACTGATCACAGATACGCAGTATTTT. It specifies CASSQSLKPGLITDTQYF.

The J gene is TRBJ2-7, the V gene TRBV10-1; possibly TRBD1 for D (6 bases). CDR3 size: 15 residues. Germline V gene lookup returns CDR1 WNHNN and CDR2 SYGVQD (reference sequence). Deletions cut 1 base from V and 7 bases from J, with 17 bases between. In nucleotides, the CDR3 is TGCGCCAGCAGTGAGTTGTTGGGACACCCTCGAGAGCAGTACTTC. Its translation is CASSELLGHPREQYF.

CDR3 DNA: TGCGCCAGCAGCCAAGCTGATGGGACAGGGGCTCTCTATGGCTACACCTTC. This codes for CASSQADGTGALYGYTF. The V call is TRBV4-3, the J call TRBJ1-2, with 10 bases lining up with TRBD1. J was trimmed by 4 bases and V by 1 base; bases with no gene match: 9. The CDR3 is 17 residues long. CDR1 and CDR2 (germline): LGHNA, YSLEER.